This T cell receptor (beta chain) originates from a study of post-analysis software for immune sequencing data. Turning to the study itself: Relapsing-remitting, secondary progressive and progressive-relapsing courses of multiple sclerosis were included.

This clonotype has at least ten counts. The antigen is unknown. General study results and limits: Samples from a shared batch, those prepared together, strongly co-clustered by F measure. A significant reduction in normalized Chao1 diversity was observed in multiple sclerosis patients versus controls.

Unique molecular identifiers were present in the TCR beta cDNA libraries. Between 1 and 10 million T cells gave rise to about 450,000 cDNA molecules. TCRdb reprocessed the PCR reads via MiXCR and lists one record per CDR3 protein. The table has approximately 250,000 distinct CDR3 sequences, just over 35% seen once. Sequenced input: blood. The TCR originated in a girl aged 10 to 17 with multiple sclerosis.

DNA for the CDR3: TGCGCCAGCAGCTTGGCCCCGGCGGGAGGTGGAGGTGAGCAGTTCTTC. Translated: CASSLAPAGGGGEQFF. The chain uses TRBV5-1 and TRBJ2-1; 8 bases are a match to TRBD2. Trimming removed 0 bases from V and 9 bases from J; junction bases left unmatched: 11. The CDR3 length is 16 residues. Per the germline V gene, CDR1 is SGHRS and CDR2 is YFSETQ. Filled out from reference TRBV5-1 and TRBJ2-1, the complete variable domain reads KAGVTQTPRYLIKTRGQQVTLSCSPISGHRSVSWYQQTPGQGLQFLFEYFSETQRNKGNFPGRFSGRQFSNSRSEMNVSTLELGDSALYLCASSLAPAGGGGEQFFGPGTRLTVL.